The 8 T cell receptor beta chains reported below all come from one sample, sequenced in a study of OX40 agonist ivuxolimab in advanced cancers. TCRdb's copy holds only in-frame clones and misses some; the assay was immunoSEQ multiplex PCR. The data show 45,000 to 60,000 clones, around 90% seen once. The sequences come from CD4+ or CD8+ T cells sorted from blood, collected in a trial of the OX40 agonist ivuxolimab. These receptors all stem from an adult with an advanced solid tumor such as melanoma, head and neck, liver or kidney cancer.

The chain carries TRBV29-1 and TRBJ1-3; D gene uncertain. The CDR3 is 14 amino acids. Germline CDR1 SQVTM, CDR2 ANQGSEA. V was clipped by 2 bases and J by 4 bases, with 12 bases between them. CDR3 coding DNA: TGCAGCGTTGAAACTGGGGTGTCCGGAAACACCATATATTTT. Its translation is CSVETGVSGNTIYF.

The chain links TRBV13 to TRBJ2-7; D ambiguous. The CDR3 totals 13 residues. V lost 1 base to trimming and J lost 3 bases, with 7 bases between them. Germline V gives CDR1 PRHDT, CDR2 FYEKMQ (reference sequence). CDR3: CASSLAPHYEQYF. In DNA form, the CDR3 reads TGTGCCAGCAGCTTAGCCCCCCACTACGAGCAGTACTTC.

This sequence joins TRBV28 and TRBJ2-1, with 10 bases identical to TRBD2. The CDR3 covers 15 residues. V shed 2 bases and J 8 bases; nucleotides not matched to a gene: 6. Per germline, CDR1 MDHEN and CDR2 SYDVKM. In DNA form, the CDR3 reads TGTGCCAGCAGTTTAGGAGCGGGGGGGCTTGATGAGCAGTTCTTC. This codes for CASSLGAGGLDEQFF.

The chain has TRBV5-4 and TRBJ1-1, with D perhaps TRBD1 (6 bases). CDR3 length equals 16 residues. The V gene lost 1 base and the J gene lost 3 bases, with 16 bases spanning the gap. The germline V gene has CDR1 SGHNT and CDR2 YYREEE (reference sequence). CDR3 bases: TGTGCCAGCAGCTTGACAGGGCTGGGTAGGGACACTGAAGCTTTCTTT. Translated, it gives CASSLTGLGRDTEAFF.

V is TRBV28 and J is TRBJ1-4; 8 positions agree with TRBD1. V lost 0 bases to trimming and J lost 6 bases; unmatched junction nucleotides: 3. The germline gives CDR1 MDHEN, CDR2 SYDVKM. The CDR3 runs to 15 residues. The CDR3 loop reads CASSLWDRVDEKLFF. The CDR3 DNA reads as TGTGCCAGCAGTTTATGGGACAGGGTTGATGAAAAACTGTTTTTT.

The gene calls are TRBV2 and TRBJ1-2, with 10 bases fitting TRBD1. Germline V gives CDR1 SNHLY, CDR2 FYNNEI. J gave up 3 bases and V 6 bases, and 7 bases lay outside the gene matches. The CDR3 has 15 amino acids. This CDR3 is CASRDKTGGYYGYTF. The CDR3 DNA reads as TGTGCCAGCAGAGATAAGACAGGGGGCTACTATGGCTACACCTTC.

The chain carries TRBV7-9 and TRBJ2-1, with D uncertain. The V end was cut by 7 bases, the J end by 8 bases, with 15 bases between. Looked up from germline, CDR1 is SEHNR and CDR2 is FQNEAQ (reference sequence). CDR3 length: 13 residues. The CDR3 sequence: CASTIPRADEQFF. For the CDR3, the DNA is TGTGCCAGCACCATTCCCCGTGCCGATGAGCAGTTCTTC. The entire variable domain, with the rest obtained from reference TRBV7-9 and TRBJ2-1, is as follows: DTGVSQNPRHKITKRGQNVTFRCDPISEHNRLYWYRQTLGQGPEFLTYFQNEAQLEKSRLLSDRFSAERPKGSFSTLEIQRTEQGDSAMYLCASTIPRADEQFFGPGTRLTVL.

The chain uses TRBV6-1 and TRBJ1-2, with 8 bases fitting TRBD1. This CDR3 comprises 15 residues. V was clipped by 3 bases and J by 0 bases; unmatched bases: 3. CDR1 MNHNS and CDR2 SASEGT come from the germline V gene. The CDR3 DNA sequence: TGTGCCAGCAGTGAGGACAGGGCTACTAACTATGGCTACACCTTC. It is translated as CASSEDRATNYGYTF.